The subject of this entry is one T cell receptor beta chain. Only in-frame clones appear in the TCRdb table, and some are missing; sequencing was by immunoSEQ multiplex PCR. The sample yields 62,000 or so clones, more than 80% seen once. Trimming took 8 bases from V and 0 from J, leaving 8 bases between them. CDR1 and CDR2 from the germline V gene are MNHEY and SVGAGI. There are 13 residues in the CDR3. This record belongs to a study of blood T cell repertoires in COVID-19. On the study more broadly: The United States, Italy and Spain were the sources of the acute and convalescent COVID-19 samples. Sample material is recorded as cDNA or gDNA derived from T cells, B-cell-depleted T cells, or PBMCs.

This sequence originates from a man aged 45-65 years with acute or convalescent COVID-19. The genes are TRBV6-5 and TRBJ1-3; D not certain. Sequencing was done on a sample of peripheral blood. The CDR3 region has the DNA TGTGCCAGCTCTCTAGGCTCTGGAAACACCATATATTTT. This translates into CASSLGSGNTIYF.